This T cell receptor beta chain was sequenced in a study of OX40 agonist ivuxolimab in advanced cancers. Study as a whole: Clinicians treated patients with ivuxolimab, an agonistic anti-OX40 (CD134) antibody. Every patient in dose escalation had hepatocellular carcinoma, melanoma, renal cell or head and neck cancer.

Per the germline V gene, CDR1 is SNHLY and CDR2 is FYNNEI. This CDR3 is 13 amino acids long. V lost 4 bases and J lost 7, with 11 bases in between. Blood sampling was done at baseline, cycle 4 day 1, and cycle 7 day 1. Some clones are missing from TCRdb's copy, which holds only in-frame ones; the method was immunoSEQ multiplex PCR. The table lists about 54,000 clones, about four fifths of them singletons. V is TRBV2 and J is TRBJ2-1; perhaps TRBD2 as D (5 bases). Sequences were derived from CD4+ or CD8+ T cells sorted from blood, sampled in a trial of the OX40 agonist ivuxolimab. The receptor was isolated from an adult with an advanced solid tumor such as melanoma, head and neck, liver or kidney cancer. The CDR3 protein is CASSVSLVNEQFF. The CDR3 bases are TGTGCCAGCAGTGTTTCACTAGTAAATGAGCAGTTCTTC.